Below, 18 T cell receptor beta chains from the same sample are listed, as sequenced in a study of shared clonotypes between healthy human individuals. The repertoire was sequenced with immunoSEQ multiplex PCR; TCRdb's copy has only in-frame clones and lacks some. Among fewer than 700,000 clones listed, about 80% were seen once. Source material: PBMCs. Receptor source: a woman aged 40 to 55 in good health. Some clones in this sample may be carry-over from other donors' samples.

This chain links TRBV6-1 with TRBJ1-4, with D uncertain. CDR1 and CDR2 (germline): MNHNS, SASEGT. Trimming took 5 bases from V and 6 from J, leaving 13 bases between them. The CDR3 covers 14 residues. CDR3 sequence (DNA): TGTGCCAGCAGTACCTTCCCTGCCTATGAAAAACTGTTTTTT. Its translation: CASSTFPAYEKLFF.

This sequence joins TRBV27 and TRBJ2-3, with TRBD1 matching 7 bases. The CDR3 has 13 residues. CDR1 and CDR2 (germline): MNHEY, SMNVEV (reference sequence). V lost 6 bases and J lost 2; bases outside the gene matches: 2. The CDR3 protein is CASRRGLTDTQYF. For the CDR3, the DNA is TGTGCCAGCAGAAGGGGGCTCACAGATACGCAGTATTTT.

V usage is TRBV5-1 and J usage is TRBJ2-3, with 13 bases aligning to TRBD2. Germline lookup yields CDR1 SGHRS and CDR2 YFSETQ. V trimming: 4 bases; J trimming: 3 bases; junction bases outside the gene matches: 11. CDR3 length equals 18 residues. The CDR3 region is CASSPRLAGGVGTDTQYF. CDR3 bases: TGCGCCAGCAGCCCCCGACTAGCGGGAGGAGTAGGGACAGATACGCAGTATTTT.

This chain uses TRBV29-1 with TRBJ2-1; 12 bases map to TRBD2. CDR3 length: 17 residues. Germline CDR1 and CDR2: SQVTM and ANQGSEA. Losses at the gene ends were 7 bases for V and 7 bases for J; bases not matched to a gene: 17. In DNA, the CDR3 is TGCAGCGCCGGGGGGCTAGCGGGAGGGCCCTCGGTGAATGAGCAGTTCTTC. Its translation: CSAGGLAGGPSVNEQFF.

The CDR3 DNA reads as TGTGCCAGCAGCTCGGGACAGATAACAGATACGCAGTATTTT. It codes for CASSSGQITDTQYF. This chain joins TRBV28 and TRBJ2-3, with 7 bases lining up with TRBD1. Germline CDR1 MDHEN, CDR2 SYDVKM. V shed 6 bases, J shed 3 bases, and the junction held 6 bases outside the gene matches. The CDR3 sequence is 14 residues long. The entire variable domain, with the rest obtained from reference TRBV28 and TRBJ2-3, is as follows: DVKVTQSSRYLVKRTGEKVFLECVQDMDHENMFWYRQDPGLGLRLIYFSYDVKMKEKGDIPEGYSVSREKKERFSLILESASTNQTSMYLCASSSGQITDTQYFGPGTRLTVL.

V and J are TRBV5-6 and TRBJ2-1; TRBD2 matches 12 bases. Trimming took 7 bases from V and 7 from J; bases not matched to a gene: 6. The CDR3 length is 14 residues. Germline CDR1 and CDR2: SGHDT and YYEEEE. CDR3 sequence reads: CASQGTSGLNEQFF. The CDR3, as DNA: TGTGCCAGCCAGGGGACTAGCGGGCTTAATGAGCAGTTCTTC.

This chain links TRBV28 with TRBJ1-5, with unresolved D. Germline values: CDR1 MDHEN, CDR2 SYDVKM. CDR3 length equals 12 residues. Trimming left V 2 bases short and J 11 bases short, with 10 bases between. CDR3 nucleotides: TGTGCCAGCAGTTTAGTCCGGGGTGCCCAGCATTTT. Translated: CASSLVRGAQHF.

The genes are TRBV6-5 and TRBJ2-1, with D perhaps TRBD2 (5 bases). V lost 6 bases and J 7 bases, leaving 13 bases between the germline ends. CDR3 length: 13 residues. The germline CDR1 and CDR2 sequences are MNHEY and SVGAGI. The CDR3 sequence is CASRKMGVNEQFF. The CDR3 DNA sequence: TGTGCCAGCAGAAAAATGGGAGTGAATGAGCAGTTCTTC.

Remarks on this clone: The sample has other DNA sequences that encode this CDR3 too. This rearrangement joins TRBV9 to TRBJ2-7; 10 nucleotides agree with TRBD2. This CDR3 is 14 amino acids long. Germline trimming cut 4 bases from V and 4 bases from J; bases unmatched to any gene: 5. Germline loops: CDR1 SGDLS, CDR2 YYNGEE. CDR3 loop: CASSPGLAAYEQYF. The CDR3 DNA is TGTGCCAGCAGCCCCGGACTAGCGGCGTACGAGCAGTACTTC. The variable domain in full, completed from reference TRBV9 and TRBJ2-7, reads DSGVTQTPKHLITATGQRVTLRCSPRSGDLSVYWYQQSLDQGLQFLIQYYNGEERAKGNILERFSAQQFPDLHSELNLSSLELGDSALYFCASSPGLAAYEQYFGPGTRLTVT.

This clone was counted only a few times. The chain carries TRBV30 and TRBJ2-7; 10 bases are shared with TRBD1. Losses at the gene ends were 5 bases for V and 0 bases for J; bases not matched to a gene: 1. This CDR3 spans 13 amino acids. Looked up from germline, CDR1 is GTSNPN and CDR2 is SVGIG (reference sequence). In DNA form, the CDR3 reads TGTGCCTGGGGGACAGGGGCCTCCTACGAGCAGTACTTC. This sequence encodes CAWGTGASYEQYF.

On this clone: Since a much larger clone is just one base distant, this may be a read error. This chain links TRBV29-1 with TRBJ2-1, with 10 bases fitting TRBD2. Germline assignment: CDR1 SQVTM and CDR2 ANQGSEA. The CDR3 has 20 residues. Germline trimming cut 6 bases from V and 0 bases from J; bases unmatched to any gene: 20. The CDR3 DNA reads TGCAGCGTCCTAATCCCCCTTGTAGCGGGAGGAACCCCCTCCTACAATGAGCAGTTCTTC. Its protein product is CSVLIPLVAGGTPSYNEQFF.

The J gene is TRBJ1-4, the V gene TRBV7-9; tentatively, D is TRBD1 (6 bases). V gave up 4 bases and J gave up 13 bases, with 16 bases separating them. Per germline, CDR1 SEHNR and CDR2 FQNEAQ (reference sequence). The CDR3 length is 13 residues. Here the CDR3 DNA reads TGTGCCAGCAGCTCCGAACCCGGGACATTACTGTTTTTT. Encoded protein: CASSSEPGTLLFF.

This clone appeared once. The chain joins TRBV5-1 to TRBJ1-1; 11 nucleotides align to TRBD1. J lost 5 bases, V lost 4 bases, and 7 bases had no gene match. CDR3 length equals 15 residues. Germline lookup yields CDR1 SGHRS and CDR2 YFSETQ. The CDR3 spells CASSPTGTGGTEAFF. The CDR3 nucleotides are TGCGCCAGCAGCCCGACCGGGACAGGGGGGACTGAAGCTTTCTTT.

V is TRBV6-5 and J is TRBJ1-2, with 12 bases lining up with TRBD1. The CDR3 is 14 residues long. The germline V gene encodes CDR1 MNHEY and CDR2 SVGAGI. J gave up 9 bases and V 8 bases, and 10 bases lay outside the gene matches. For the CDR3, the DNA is TGTGCCAGCGGGACAGGGGGCGTCTCTATGAGCTACACCTTC. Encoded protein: CASGTGGVSMSYTF.

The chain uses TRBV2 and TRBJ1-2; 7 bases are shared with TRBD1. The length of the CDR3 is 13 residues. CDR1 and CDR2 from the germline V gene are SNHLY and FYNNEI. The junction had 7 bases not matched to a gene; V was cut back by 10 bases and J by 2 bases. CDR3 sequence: CATTTGTNYGYTF. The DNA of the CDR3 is TGTGCCACCACGACAGGGACAAACTATGGCTACACCTTC. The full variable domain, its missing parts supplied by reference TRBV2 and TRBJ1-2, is EPEVTQTPSHQVTQMGQEVILRCVPISNHLYFYWYRQILGQKVEFLVSFYNNEISEKSEIFDDQFSVERPDGSNFTLKIRSTKLEDSAMYFCATTTGTNYGYTFGSGTRLTVV.

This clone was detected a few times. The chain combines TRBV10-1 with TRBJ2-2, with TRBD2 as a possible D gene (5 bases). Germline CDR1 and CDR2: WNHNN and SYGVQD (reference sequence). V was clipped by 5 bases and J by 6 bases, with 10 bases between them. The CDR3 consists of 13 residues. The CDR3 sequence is CASSSRAAGELFF. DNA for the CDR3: TGCGCCAGCAGTTCGAGGGCCGCCGGGGAGCTGTTTTTT.

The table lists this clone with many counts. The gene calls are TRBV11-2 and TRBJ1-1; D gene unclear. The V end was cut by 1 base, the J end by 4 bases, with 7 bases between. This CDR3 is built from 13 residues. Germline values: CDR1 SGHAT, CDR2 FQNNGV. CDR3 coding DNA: TGTGCCAGCAGCTTAGGGTCCCCCACTGAAGCTTTCTTT. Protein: CASSLGSPTEAFF.

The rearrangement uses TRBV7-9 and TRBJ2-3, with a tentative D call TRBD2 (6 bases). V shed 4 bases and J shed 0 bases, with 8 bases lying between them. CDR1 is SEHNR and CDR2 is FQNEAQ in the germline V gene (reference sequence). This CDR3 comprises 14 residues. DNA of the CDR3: TGTGCCAGCAGCTGGAGCGGGAGCACAGATACGCAGTATTTT. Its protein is CASSWSGSTDTQYF.